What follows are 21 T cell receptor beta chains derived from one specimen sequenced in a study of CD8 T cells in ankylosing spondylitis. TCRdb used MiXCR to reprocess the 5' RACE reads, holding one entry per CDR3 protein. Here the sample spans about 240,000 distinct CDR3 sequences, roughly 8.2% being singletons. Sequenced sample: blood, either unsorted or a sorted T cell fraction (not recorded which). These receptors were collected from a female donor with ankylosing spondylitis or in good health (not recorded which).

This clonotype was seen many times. Here the CDR3 reads CASSQGSGPSEQFF. Here the CDR3 DNA reads TGTGCCAGCAGCCAGGGGAGTGGCCCCAGTGAGCAGTTCTTC. V and J are TRBV3-1 and TRBJ2-1; maybe TRBD2 (5 bases). Germline V CDR1 and CDR2: LGHDT, YNNKEL (reference sequence). V dropped 3 bases and J dropped 9 bases, with 15 bases sitting between them. This CDR3 is 14 amino acids long.

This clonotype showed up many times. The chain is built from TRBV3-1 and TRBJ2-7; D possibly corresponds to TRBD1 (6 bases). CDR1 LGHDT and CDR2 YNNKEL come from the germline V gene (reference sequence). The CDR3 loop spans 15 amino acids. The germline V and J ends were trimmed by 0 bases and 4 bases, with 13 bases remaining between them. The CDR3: CASSQDGGRGYEQYF. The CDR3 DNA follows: TGTGCCAGCAGCCAAGATGGAGGCAGGGGTTACGAGCAGTACTTC.

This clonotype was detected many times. CDR3 region: CASSQFNEQFF. The CDR3 DNA reads TGTGCCAGCAGCCAATTCAATGAGCAGTTCTTC. This chain uses TRBV3-1 with TRBJ2-1; D remains ambiguous. Looked up from germline, CDR1 is LGHDT and CDR2 is YNNKEL (reference sequence). V lost 2 bases to trimming and J lost 6 bases, with 2 bases between them. The CDR3 length is 11 residues.

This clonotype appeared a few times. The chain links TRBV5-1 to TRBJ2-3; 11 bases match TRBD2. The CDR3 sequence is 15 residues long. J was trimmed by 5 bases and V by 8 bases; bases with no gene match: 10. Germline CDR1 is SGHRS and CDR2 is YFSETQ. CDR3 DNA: TGCGCCAGACCCCCACTAGCGGGAGACAGAGATACGCAGTATTTT. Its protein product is CARPPLAGDRDTQYF.

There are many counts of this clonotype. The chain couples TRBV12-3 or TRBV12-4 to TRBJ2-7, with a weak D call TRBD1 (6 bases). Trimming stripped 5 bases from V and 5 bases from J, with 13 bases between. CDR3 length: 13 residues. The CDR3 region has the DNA TGTGCCAGCAGTACTACAGGGTTCAACGAGCAGTACTTC. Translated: CASSTTGFNEQYF.

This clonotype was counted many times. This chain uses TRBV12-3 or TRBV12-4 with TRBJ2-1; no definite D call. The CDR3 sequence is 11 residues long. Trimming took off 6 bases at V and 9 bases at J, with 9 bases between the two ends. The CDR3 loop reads CASRFGGEQFF. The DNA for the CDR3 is TGTGCCAGCAGATTCGGTGGTGAGCAGTTCTTC.

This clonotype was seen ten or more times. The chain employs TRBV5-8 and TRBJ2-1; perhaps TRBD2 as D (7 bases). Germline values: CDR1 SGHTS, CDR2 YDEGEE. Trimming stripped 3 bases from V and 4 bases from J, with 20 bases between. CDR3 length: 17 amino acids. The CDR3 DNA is TGTGCCAGCAGCTGGGAGGGGGGGGTAGCGGCTTACAATGAGCAGTTCTTC. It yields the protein CASSWEGGVAAYNEQFF.

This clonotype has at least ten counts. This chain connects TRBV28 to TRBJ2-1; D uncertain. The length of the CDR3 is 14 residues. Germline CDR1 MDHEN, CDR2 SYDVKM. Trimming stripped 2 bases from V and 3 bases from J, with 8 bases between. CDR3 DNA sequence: TGTGCCAGCAGTTTAACGCTCCGCTACAATGAGCAGTTCTTC. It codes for CASSLTLRYNEQFF.

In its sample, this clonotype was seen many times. Here the CDR3 reads CASSYSSDRRYGYTF. In nucleotides, the CDR3 is TGTGCCAGCAGTTACTCGAGTGACAGGAGATATGGCTACACCTTC. The gene calls are TRBV6-5 and TRBJ1-2; D might be TRBD1 (6 bases). Trimming removed 0 bases at V and 5 bases at J, with 13 bases between. This CDR3 is built from 15 residues. Per the germline V gene, CDR1 is MNHEY and CDR2 is SVGAGI.

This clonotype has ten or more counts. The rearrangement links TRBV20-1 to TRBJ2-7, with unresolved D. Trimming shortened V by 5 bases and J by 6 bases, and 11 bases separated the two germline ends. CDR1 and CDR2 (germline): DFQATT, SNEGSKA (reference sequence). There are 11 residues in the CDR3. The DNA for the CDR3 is TGCAGTGCTTCTTTCCCTGGCGAGCAGTACTTC. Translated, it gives CSASFPGEQYF.

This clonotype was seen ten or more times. CDR3 bases: TGCAGCGTCCCCAAACCCCCGGGAGGGGTGTACAATGAGCAGTTCTTC. This encodes CSVPKPPGGVYNEQFF. This chain connects TRBV29-1 to TRBJ2-1; TRBD2 agrees at 8 bases. Losses at the gene ends were 6 bases for V and 4 bases for J; bases not matched to a gene: 14. There are 16 residues in the CDR3. The germline CDR1 and CDR2 sequences are SQVTM and ANQGSEA.

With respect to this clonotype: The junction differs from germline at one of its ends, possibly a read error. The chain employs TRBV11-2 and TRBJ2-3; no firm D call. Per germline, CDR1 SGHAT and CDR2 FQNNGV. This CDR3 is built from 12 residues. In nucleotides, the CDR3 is TGTGCCGGCAGCGCAACGCCTTATACGCAGTATTTT. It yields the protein CAGSATPYTQYF. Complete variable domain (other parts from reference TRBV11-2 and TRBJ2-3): EAGVAQSPRYKIIEKRQSVAFWCNPISGHATLYWYQQILGQGPKLLIQFQNNGVVDDSQLPKDRFSAERLKGVDSTLKIQPAKLEDSAVYLCAGSATPYTQYFGPGTRLTVL.

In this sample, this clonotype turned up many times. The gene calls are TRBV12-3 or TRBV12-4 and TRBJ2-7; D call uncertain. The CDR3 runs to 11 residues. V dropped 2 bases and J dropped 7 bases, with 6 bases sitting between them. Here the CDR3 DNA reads TGTGCCAGCAGTTTAAGCCGGGAGCAGTACTTC. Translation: CASSLSREQYF.

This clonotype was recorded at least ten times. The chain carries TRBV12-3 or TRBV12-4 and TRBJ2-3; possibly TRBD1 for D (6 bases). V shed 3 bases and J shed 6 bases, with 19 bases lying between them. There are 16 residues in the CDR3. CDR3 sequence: CASSFLVQGPSDTQYF. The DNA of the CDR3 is TGTGCCAGCAGTTTCCTCGTACAGGGTCCTTCGGATACGCAGTATTTT.

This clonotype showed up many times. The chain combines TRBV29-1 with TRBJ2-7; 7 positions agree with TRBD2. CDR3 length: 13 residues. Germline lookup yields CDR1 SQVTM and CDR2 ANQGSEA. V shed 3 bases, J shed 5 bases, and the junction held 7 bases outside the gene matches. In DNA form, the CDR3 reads TGCAGCGTTGACGGGCGGGAGATCCACGAGCAGTACTTC. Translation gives CSVDGREIHEQYF.

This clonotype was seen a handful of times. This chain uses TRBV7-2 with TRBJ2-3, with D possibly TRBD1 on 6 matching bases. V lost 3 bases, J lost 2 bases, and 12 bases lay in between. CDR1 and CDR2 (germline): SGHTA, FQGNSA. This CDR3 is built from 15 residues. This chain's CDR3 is CASSLAGDNTDTQYF. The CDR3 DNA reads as TGTGCCAGCAGCTTGGCAGGGGACAACACAGATACGCAGTATTTT. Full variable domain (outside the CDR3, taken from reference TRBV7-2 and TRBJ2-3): GAGVSQSPSNKVTEKGKDVELRCDPISGHTALYWYRQSLGQGLEFLIYFQGNSAPDKSGLPSDRFSAERTGGSVSTLTIQRTQQEDSAVYLCASSLAGDNTDTQYFGPGTRLTVL.

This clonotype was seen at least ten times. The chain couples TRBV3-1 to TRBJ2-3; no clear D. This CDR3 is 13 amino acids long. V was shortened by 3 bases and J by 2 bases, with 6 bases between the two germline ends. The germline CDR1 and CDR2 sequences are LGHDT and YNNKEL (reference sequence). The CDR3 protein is CASSHPATDTQYF. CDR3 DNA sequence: TGTGCCAGCAGCCATCCTGCCACAGATACGCAGTATTTT.

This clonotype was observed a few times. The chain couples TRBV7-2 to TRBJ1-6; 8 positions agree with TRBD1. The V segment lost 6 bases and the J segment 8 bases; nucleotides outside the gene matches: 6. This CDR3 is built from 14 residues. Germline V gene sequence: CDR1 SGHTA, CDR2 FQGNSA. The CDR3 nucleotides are TGTGCCAGCAGGGGGGGACAGGTGGATTCACCCCTCCACTTT. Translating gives CASRGGQVDSPLHF.

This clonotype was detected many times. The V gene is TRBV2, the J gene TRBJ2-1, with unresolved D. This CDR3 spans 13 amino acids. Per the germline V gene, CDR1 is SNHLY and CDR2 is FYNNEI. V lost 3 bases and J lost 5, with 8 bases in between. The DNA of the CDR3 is TGTGCCAGCAGTGACTACTCGCACAATGAGCAGTTCTTC. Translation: CASSDYSHNEQFF.

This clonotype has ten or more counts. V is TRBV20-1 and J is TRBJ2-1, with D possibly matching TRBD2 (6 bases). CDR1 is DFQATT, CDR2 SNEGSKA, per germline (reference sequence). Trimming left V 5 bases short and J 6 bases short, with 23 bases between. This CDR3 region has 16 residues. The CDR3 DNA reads TGCAGTGCTTTCCCACCACGCCCAGGGACTCCCAATGAGCAGTTCTTC. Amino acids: CSAFPPRPGTPNEQFF.

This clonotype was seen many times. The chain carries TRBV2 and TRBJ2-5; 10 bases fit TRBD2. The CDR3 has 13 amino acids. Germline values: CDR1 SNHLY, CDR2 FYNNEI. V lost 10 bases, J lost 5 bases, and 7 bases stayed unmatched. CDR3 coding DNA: TGTGCCACTCAACGTAGCGGGAGGGAGACCCAGTACTTC. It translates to CATQRSGRETQYF.